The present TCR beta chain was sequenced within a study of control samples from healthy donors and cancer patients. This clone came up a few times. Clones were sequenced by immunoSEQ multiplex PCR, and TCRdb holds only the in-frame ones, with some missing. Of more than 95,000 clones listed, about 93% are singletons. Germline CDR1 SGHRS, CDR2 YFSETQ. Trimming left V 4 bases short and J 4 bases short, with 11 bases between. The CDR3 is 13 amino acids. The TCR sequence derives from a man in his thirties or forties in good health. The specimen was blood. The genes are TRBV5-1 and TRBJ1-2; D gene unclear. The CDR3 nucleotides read TGCGCCAGCAGCCCGTTGGATGCCTATGGCTACACCTTC. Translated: CASSPLDAYGYTF.